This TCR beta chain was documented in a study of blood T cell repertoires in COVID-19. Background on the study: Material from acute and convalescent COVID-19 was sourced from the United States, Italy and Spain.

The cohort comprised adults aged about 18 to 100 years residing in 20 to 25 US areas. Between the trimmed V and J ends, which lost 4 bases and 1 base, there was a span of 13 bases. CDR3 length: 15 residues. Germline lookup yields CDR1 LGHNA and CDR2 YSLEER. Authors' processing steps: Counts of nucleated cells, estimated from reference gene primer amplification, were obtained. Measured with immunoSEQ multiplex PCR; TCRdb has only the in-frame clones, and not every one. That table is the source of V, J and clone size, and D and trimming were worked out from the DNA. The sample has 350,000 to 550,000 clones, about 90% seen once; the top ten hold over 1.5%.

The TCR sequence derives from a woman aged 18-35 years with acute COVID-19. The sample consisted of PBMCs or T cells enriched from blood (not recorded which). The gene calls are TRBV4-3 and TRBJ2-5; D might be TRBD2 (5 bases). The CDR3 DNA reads TGCGCCAGCAGCCTGGACTGGAACACCCAAGAGACCCAGTACTTC. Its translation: CASSLDWNTQETQYF.